This TCR beta chain comes out of a study of cytomegalovirus exposure and HLA in healthy donors. The overall study: Earlier, 100 million to 120 million unique TCR beta sequences were recovered from roughly 200 million T cells by an analysis.

The CDR3 is 15 amino acids. Germline assignment: CDR1 LNHDA and CDR2 SQIVND (reference sequence). The ends lost 4 bases at V and 6 bases at J; junction bases unmatched: 5. Study findings and constraints: Researchers reported in a later analysis that a missense DCLRE1C variant was tied to TCR beta V- and J-gene trimming. Donors belonging to an Asian-associated ancestry cluster reportedly showed fewer N-insertions in productive TCRs than the approximately 640-donor mean, according to what a later analysis found.

Amplification used 60 Vbeta primers and 13 Jbeta primers. This table comes from immunoSEQ multiplex PCR, and its TCRdb copy is limited to in-frame clones, with some not included. The table lists about 130,000 clones, roughly 8.8% of them singletons, with roughly 7.2% in the top ten. The table lists this clone with a few counts. The antigen remains unidentified. Sequencing was performed on PBMCs. The chain links TRBV19 to TRBJ1-4; 10 nucleotides agree with TRBD1. The TCR sequence derives from a woman aged 40 to 50 in good health and CMV-seropositive. The CDR3 loop reads CASSTRTGGYEKLFF. Here the CDR3 DNA reads TGTGCCAGTAGTACCCGGACAGGGGGATATGAAAAACTGTTTTTT.